These 19 T cell receptor beta chains were sequenced from one sample in a study of cytomegalovirus exposure and HLA in healthy donors. Use of 60 Vbeta and 13 Jbeta primers characterized the PCR. Profiling relied on immunoSEQ multiplex PCR, and the TCRdb table lists in-frame clones only, not all of them. This sample yields around 150,000 clones, of which about two thirds are seen a single time; 2% to 2.5% belongs to the top ten. Sequenced material: PBMCs. The receptors originated from a woman aged 40 to 55 in good health and CMV-seronegative.

The J gene is TRBJ2-7, the V gene TRBV5-6; 9 bases fit TRBD1. Trimming cost V 4 bases and J 0 bases; bases outside gene matches: 8. There are 16 residues in the CDR3. CDR1 and CDR2 (germline): SGHDT, YYEEEE. CDR3 residues: CASSRRGTGPSYEQYF. The CDR3 nucleotides are TGTGCCAGCAGCCGCAGGGGGACAGGGCCCTCCTACGAGCAGTACTTC.

This clone appeared a few times. This chain connects TRBV7-2 to TRBJ2-1; D perhaps matches TRBD2 (6 bases). The CDR3 runs 14 residues. CDR1 is SGHTA, CDR2 FQGNSA, per germline. The ends were cut back, 1 base at V and 6 bases at J, with 10 bases in the middle. The CDR3 protein is CASSLVVTSNEQFF. CDR3 bases: TGTGCCAGCAGCTTAGTAGTGACTAGCAATGAGCAGTTCTTC.

The CDR3 reads CAWSVSAGELFF. CDR3 bases: TGTGCCTGGAGTGTATCGGCCGGGGAGCTGTTTTTT. The chain couples TRBV30 to TRBJ2-2, with D uncertain. CDR3 size: 12 residues. Per germline, CDR1 GTSNPN and CDR2 SVGIG (reference sequence). V shed 0 bases and J shed 6 bases, with 5 bases lying between them.

This clone showed up just a few times. The chain uses TRBV19 and TRBJ1-2; D is perhaps TRBD1 (6 bases). The CDR3 has 15 residues. V gave up 4 bases and J gave up 8 bases, with 20 bases separating them. In germline, CDR1 is LNHDA, CDR2 SQIVND (reference sequence). The CDR3 spells CASSSGQLLWWGYTF. The DNA for the CDR3 is TGTGCCAGTAGTAGTGGACAGTTGCTTTGGTGGGGCTACACCTTC. The whole variable domain, filled in from reference TRBV19 and TRBJ1-2, reads DGGITQSPKYLFRKEGQNVTLSCEQNLNHDAMYWYRQDPGQGLRLIYYSQIVNDFQKGDIAEGYSVSREKKESFPLTVTSAQKNPTAFYLCASSSGQLLWWGYTFGSGTRLTVV.

Only one count was recorded for this clone. CDR3 in DNA: TGTGCCAGCAGTTTATCGAGCTTAAATGGCTACACCTTC. Translation gives CASSLSSLNGYTF. This chain links TRBV27 with TRBJ1-2, with D unresolved. Germline CDR1 reads MNHEY; CDR2 reads SMNVEV (reference sequence). The CDR3 is 13 amino acids. V was trimmed by 0 bases and J by 6 bases, leaving 8 bases between them.

As DNA, the CDR3 is TGTGCCAGCAGCCCTAGCGGACTAGGAAGTTACGAGCAGTACTTC. The encoded protein is CASSPSGLGSYEQYF. The chain employs TRBV7-9 and TRBJ2-7, with 7 bases matching TRBD2. The germline CDR1 and CDR2 sequences are SEHNR and FQNEAQ (reference sequence). Unmatched junction bases numbered 11, after V lost 5 bases and J lost 4 bases. The CDR3 sequence is 15 residues long.

The sample holds a few counts of this clone. The chain has TRBV4-3 and TRBJ1-1; D is uncertain. The CDR3 runs 14 residues. Trimming removed 0 bases from V and 3 bases from J, with 8 bases in between. CDR1 and CDR2 (germline): LGHNA, YSLEER. DNA for the CDR3: TGCGCCAGCAGCCAAGATAGGGAGGACACTGAAGCTTTCTTT. This encodes CASSQDREDTEAFF.

This clone turned up a few times. The chain uses TRBV18 and TRBJ2-2, with 8 bases matching TRBD1. The V segment lost 4 bases and the J segment 0 bases; nucleotides outside the gene matches: 1. CDR1 and CDR2 from the germline V gene are KGHSH and LQKENI. The length of the CDR3 is 15 residues. The CDR3 region has the DNA TGTGCCAGCTCACAGGGACAGGCGAACACCGGGGAGCTGTTTTTT. This codes for CASSQGQANTGELFF.

The rearrangement joins TRBV2 to TRBJ2-2; TRBD1 aligns across 9 bases. Trimming removed 6 bases from V and 6 bases from J; junction bases left unmatched: 5. Germline V gene lookup returns CDR1 SNHLY and CDR2 FYNNEI. There are 14 residues in the CDR3. The CDR3 DNA is TGTGCCAGCAGGGGACAGGGAGGTGCCGGGGAGCTGTTTTTT. This sequence encodes CASRGQGGAGELFF.

This sequence joins TRBV5-8 and TRBJ2-2; weak D call: TRBD1 (6 bases). Trimming pared 3 bases from V and 8 bases from J, leaving 11 bases between. This CDR3 comprises 13 residues. Germline assignment: CDR1 SGHTS and CDR2 YDEGEE. The CDR3 loop reads CASSSNREGELFF. As DNA, the CDR3 is TGTGCCAGCAGCTCGAACAGGGAGGGGGAGCTGTTTTTT. Based on the CDR3 plus reference TRBV5-8 and TRBJ2-2, the full variable domain is EAGVTQSPTHLIKTRGQQATLRCSPISGHTSVYWYQQALGLGLQFLLWYDEGEERNRGNFPPRFSGRQFPNYSSELNVNALELEDSALYLCASSSNREGELFFGEGSRLTVL.

The rearrangement joins TRBV9 to TRBJ2-3; 7 bases fit TRBD1. V was pared by 3 bases and J by 2 bases, with 3 bases of the junction left unmatched. This CDR3 spans 14 amino acids. Germline V lookup: CDR1 SGDLS, CDR2 YYNGEE. The CDR3 sequence: CASSGGTDTDTQYF. DNA of the CDR3: TGTGCCAGCAGCGGGGGGACAGACACAGATACGCAGTATTTT.

Only a few counts were recorded for this clone. Other DNA variants within this sample encode the same CDR3. The chain links TRBV9 to TRBJ1-1; maybe TRBD1 (6 bases). V lost 4 bases and J 1 base, leaving 8 bases between the germline ends. CDR1 and CDR2 from the germline V gene are SGDLS and YYNGEE. The CDR3 has 13 residues. CDR3 coding DNA: TGTGCCAGCAGCCCCAGGGGGAACACTGAAGCTTTCTTT. It yields the protein CASSPRGNTEAFF.

The chain couples TRBV6-5 to TRBJ1-2; a possible D gene is TRBD1 (5 bases). Germline V gene lookup returns CDR1 MNHEY and CDR2 SVGAGI. Trimming took 4 bases from V and 6 from J, leaving 9 bases between them. The CDR3 contains 12 residues. The CDR3 DNA reads TGTGCCAGCAGTTTAAAGGGGAATGGCTACACCTTC. Amino acid sequence: CASSLKGNGYTF.

The rearrangement uses TRBV5-1 and TRBJ2-5; D may be TRBD2 (6 bases). This CDR3 comprises 15 residues. Germline CDR1 reads SGHRS; CDR2 reads YFSETQ. V was clipped by 0 bases and J by 5 bases, with 14 bases between them. This CDR3 reads CASSLDGTGAETQYF. CDR3 coding DNA: TGCGCCAGCAGCTTGGATGGGACTGGGGCGGAGACCCAGTACTTC.

The chain recombines TRBV13 with TRBJ2-7, with 10 nucleotides matching TRBD1. The CDR3 totals 15 residues. Unmatched junction bases numbered 5, after V lost 0 bases and J lost 6 bases. From germline, CDR1 is PRHDT and CDR2 FYEKMQ (reference sequence). CDR3 coding DNA: TGTGCCAGCAGCTTAGGGCGACAGGGGGCAGGCGAGCAGTACTTC. Its translation is CASSLGRQGAGEQYF.

About this clone: The same CDR3 can be traced to other DNA sequences in this sample. This chain uses TRBV27 with TRBJ1-5, with D possibly TRBD1 on 6 matching bases. This CDR3 has 15 residues. Germline V gene sequence: CDR1 MNHEY, CDR2 SMNVEV (reference sequence). Trimming shortened V by 0 bases and J by 2 bases, and 8 bases separated the two germline ends. The CDR3 region is CASSLSGGGNQPQHF. In nucleotides, the CDR3 is TGTGCCAGCAGTTTATCAGGGGGAGGCAATCAGCCCCAGCATTTT.

This rearrangement joins TRBV19 to TRBJ1-2, with a tentative D call TRBD1 (5 bases). Germline values: CDR1 LNHDA, CDR2 SQIVND (reference sequence). This CDR3 is built from 16 residues. The ends were cut back, 4 bases at V and 1 base at J, with 16 bases in the middle. The CDR3 protein is CASSSEDSPYNYGYTF. CDR3 nucleotide sequence: TGTGCCAGTAGTAGCGAAGACAGTCCCTATAACTATGGCTACACCTTC.

This clone was seen a handful of times. This chain uses TRBV5-1 with TRBJ2-2; D is perhaps TRBD2 (7 bases). V was trimmed by 2 bases and J by 5 bases, leaving 13 bases between them. Germline lookup yields CDR1 SGHRS and CDR2 YFSETQ. This CDR3 contains 15 residues. Here the CDR3 reads CASSLEGGPTGELFF. The CDR3 coding sequence is TGCGCCAGCAGCTTAGAGGGGGGGCCGACCGGGGAGCTGTTTTTT.

The chain carries TRBV19 and TRBJ1-4; D is unclear. The length of the CDR3 is 13 residues. CDR1 and CDR2 from the germline V gene are LNHDA and SQIVND (reference sequence). Trimming cost V 6 bases and J 6 bases, with 11 bases left between them. CDR3 bases: TGTGCCAGTAGCCGGCACGAGGATGAAAAACTGTTTTTT. Translating gives CASSRHEDEKLFF.